Shown below are 4 T cell receptor beta chains from a single sample sequenced in a study of CD8+CD57+ T cells in acquired aplastic anemia. According to the study, genomic DNA was the template for TCR beta VDJ and CDR3 profiling. TCRdb re-derived calls from the reads in MiXCR, one entry per CDR3 protein. The data hold over 150,000 distinct CDR3 sequences, with around 48% observed a single time. Sequencing involved patients with CD8+CD57+ cell expansion previously shown by flow cytometry. The sequenced sample consisted of sorted CD4+, CD8+, or CD8+CD57+ T cells (not recorded which) from PBMCs. The receptors originated from a human donor with aplastic anemia.

This clonotype was seen at least ten times. This chain joins TRBV10-3 and TRBJ1-6, with D unresolved. Germline V lookup: CDR1 ENHRY, CDR2 SYGVKD. CDR3 length equals 14 residues. Trimming stripped 0 bases from V and 9 bases from J, with 9 bases between. The CDR3 protein is CAISESFEFSPLHF. CDR3 sequence (DNA): TGTGCCATCAGTGAGTCTTTCGAGTTTTCACCCCTCCACTTT.

This clonotype was recorded a few times. V is TRBV5-1 and J is TRBJ2-2; possible D gene TRBD2, 6 bases. This CDR3 is built from 16 residues. Trimming shortened V by 5 bases and J by 2 bases, and 16 bases separated the two germline ends. Germline CDR1 SGHRS, CDR2 YFSETQ. CDR3 protein: CASSIRVADNTGELFF. The CDR3, as DNA: TGCGCCAGCAGTATTAGGGTAGCGGATAACACCGGGGAGCTGTTTTTT.

The gene calls are TRBV10-3 and TRBJ1-2; D is ambiguous. CDR1 and CDR2 from the germline V gene are ENHRY and SYGVKD. This CDR3 has 13 residues. V lost 10 bases and J lost 10, with 22 bases in between. The CDR3 here is CATSLTFPRDYTF. CDR3 DNA sequence: TGTGCCACGAGCTTGACATTTCCGCGGGACTACACCTTC.

In this sample, this clonotype turned up many times. The chain has TRBV19 and TRBJ2-5; 13 nucleotides agree with TRBD2. CDR3 length equals 16 residues. CDR1 and CDR2 (germline): LNHDA, SQIVND (reference sequence). Trimming took 6 bases from V and 5 from J; bases not matched to a gene: 9. CDR3 amino acids: CASSLGTSGIVETQYF. The CDR3 bases are TGTGCCAGTAGCTTAGGGACTAGCGGGATAGTTGAGACCCAGTACTTC.